This T cell receptor beta chain was observed in a study of T cells in Graves' hyperthyroidism and ophthalmopathy. Overall study: The initial diagnosis was the point when peripheral blood was collected, ahead of any treatment.

Clinical symptoms, serum thyroxine and TRAb, thyroid ultrasound and orbital computed tomography together formed the diagnostic basis. The authors obtained PBMCs from 10 ml of fresh peripheral blood. In this sample, this clonotype turned up many times. The TCR beta CDR3 regions underwent amplification using RNA transcripts as the source. HTBI primers were used for first-round RT-PCR of the TCR CDR3. TCRdb recomputed calls from the multiplex PCR reads with MiXCR, one row per CDR3 protein. There are approximately 600,000 distinct CDR3 sequences in the sample; around 20% occur only once, and around a third lies in the top ten. This CDR3 is 15 amino acids long. J lost 4 bases, V lost 3 bases, and 8 bases had no gene match. Germline V gene lookup returns CDR1 LGHDT and CDR2 YNNKEL (reference sequence).

The TCR comes from a man aged 25 to 45 with Graves' ophthalmopathy. Sequenced: blood. The chain employs TRBV3-1 and TRBJ2-5; 7 bases match TRBD1. The CDR3 nucleotides are TGTGCCAGCAGCCAGAAGACAGGGATGGGAGAGACCCAGTACTTC. Translation: CASSQKTGMGETQYF.